These T cell receptor beta chains were read from a single sample in a study of blood T cell repertoires in COVID-19. TCRdb keeps only in-frame clones here, not all; method: immunoSEQ multiplex PCR. The sample shows approximately 180,000 clones, 60% to 80% of them seen only once. The sequencing sample was made of PBMCs or T cells enriched from blood (not recorded which). The receptors derive from a woman in her fifties or sixties who had recovered from COVID-19. CDR3s include the opening cysteine and the closing phenylalanine or tryptophan. The order of the fields is D gene, J gene, V gene, CDR3 protein. D genes are given only for firm matches.

D: NA; J: TRBJ1-3; V: TRBV7-2; CDR3: CASSLVSGLSGNTIYF
D: NA; J: TRBJ2-7; V: TRBV4-3; CDR3: CASSQGTSSYEQYF
D: NA; J: TRBJ2-5; V: TRBV27; CDR3: CASSGVSQETQYF
D: TRBD1; J: TRBJ2-3; V: TRBV29-1; CDR3: CSSDLGTGGRDTQYF
D: NA; J: TRBJ1-5; V: TRBV28; CDR3: CASSRHTGNQPQHF
D: TRBD2; J: TRBJ2-7; V: TRBV4-1; CDR3: CASSHNTGTSGYEQYF
D: TRBD1; J: TRBJ1-6; V: TRBV27; CDR3: CASSPPGTDQWPPLHF
D: TRBD2; J: TRBJ2-1; V: TRBV4-1; CDR3: CASSSRTSGRGEQFF
D: TRBD2; J: TRBJ2-1; V: TRBV6-2/TRBV6-3; CDR3: CASSYLGLAGGATYNEQFF
D: NA; J: TRBJ1-1; V: TRBV29-1; CDR3: CSVTNLPGESNTEAFF
D: NA; J: TRBJ2-4; V: TRBV7-6; CDR3: CASSLLQGERFGNIQYF
D: TRBD2; J: TRBJ2-2; V: TRBV4-1; CDR3: CASRPLAGTANTGELFF
D: NA; J: TRBJ1-4; V: TRBV7-8; CDR3: CASSSTDTYEKLFF
D: NA; J: TRBJ2-1; V: TRBV5-6; CDR3: CASSLQVGLRAYNEQFF
D: TRBD1; J: TRBJ1-2; V: TRBV4-1; CDR3: CASSQDPGQVYGYTF
D: TRBD1; J: TRBJ2-5; V: TRBV7-2; CDR3: CASSSGQGQETQYF
D: NA; J: TRBJ1-1; V: TRBV28; CDR3: CASSFPGLGPNTEAFF
D: NA; J: TRBJ2-1; V: TRBV10-1; CDR3: CASSLLTGVDEQFF
D: NA; J: TRBJ1-1; V: TRBV4-1; CDR3: CASSPGGWQMNTEAFF
D: NA; J: TRBJ1-3; V: TRBV7-9; CDR3: CASSPQQIAAGNTIYF
D: TRBD1; J: TRBJ2-5; V: TRBV5-1; CDR3: CASSGGAGQGTETQYF
D: NA; J: TRBJ1-5; V: TRBV24-1; CDR3: CATSDLGRPQHF
D: TRBD1; J: TRBJ1-2; V: TRBV14; CDR3: CASSQDRGGGYTF
D: NA; J: TRBJ1-4; V: TRBV10-3; CDR3: CATKQGTGDEKLFF
D: NA; J: TRBJ2-1; V: TRBV25-1; CDR3: CASSESGISYNEQFF
D: NA; J: TRBJ2-2; V: TRBV4-1; CDR3: CASSGQDTGELFF
D: TRBD2; J: TRBJ2-6; V: TRBV23-1; CDR3: CASSQAWGRGSSGANVLTF
D: NA; J: TRBJ1-1; V: TRBV14; CDR3: CASSQAGMGNTEAFF
D: TRBD1; J: TRBJ1-4; V: TRBV28; CDR3: CASTGTGAGKLFF
D: NA; J: TRBJ2-1; V: TRBV19; CDR3: CASSPLSGSYNEQFF
D: NA; J: TRBJ2-1; V: TRBV7-9; CDR3: CASSSYRQSYNEQFF
D: NA; J: TRBJ1-2; V: TRBV7-2; CDR3: CASSLDGGGYTF
D: TRBD2; J: TRBJ2-3; V: TRBV13; CDR3: CASSIRTSGGTDTQYF
D: TRBD2; J: TRBJ2-1; V: TRBV9; CDR3: CASSVGTSWFYEQFF
D: TRBD1; J: TRBJ1-2; V: TRBV6-2/TRBV6-3; CDR3: CASSTTTGAVGYTF
D: NA; J: TRBJ2-7; V: TRBV15; CDR3: CATSRDSGFEQYF
D: NA; J: TRBJ2-5; V: TRBV10-2; CDR3: CASSSLPGAGQETQYF
D: TRBD2; J: TRBJ2-1; V: TRBV5-1; CDR3: CASSPRTSGVGSGEQFF
D: NA; J: TRBJ2-1; V: TRBV3-1/TRBV3-2; CDR3: CASSQEGLYNEQFF
D: TRBD1; J: TRBJ2-2; V: TRBV6-5; CDR3: CASSRRTGKSGELFF
D: TRBD2; J: TRBJ2-1; V: TRBV2; CDR3: CASRRTRDDNEQFF
D: TRBD1; J: TRBJ1-5; V: TRBV28; CDR3: CASSGTAGGLPQHF
D: NA; J: TRBJ1-6; V: TRBV7-2; CDR3: CASSLLNSPLHF